The 17 T cell receptor beta chains below were found in one sample sequenced in a study of PD-1 and CTLA-4 blockade in melanoma. Measured with immunoSEQ multiplex PCR; TCRdb has only the in-frame clones, and not every one. Of nearly 30,000 clones listed, roughly nine tenths were seen once; the top ten hold about 8.1%. This specimen consisted of CD8+ T cells from peripheral blood, obtained before anti-PD-1 treatment. All receptors derive from a human donor with melanoma.

CDR3 DNA: TGTGCCAGCAGTTTAGCGCCCATACCAGATACGCAGTATTTT. Amino acid sequence: CASSLAPIPDTQYF. The chain uses TRBV27 and TRBJ2-3, with no clear D. V lost 2 bases to trimming and J lost 4 bases, with 10 bases between them. The V gene's germline CDR1 is MNHEY and CDR2 SMNVEV (reference sequence). This CDR3 region has 14 residues.

The rearrangement links TRBV30 to TRBJ2-1; D is unresolved. Germline CDR1 and CDR2: GTSNPN and SVGIG (reference sequence). The CDR3 spans 12 residues. Trimming took off 3 bases at V and 9 bases at J, with 12 bases between the two ends. In DNA, the CDR3 is TGTGCCTGGAGACCCCATCAGCTTGAGCAGTTCTTC. Its protein is CAWRPHQLEQFF.

This chain joins TRBV27 and TRBJ2-1; D perhaps matches TRBD2 (6 bases). V lost 6 bases and J lost 6, with 18 bases in between. Per germline, CDR1 MNHEY and CDR2 SMNVEV (reference sequence). The CDR3 length is 15 residues. DNA of the CDR3: TGTGCCAGCAGCACCCGGGCCTCCGGGGGCAATGAGCAGTTCTTC. This codes for CASSTRASGGNEQFF.

V gene TRBV3-1 (or the pseudogene TRBV3-2) combines with J gene TRBJ2-1; D might be TRBD1 (5 bases). CDR3 length: 15 amino acids. Trimming stripped 5 bases from V and 8 bases from J, with 19 bases between. CDR1 LGHDT and CDR2 YNNKEL come from the germline V gene (reference sequence). The CDR3 spells CASSYLRDSGHEQFF. CDR3 coding DNA: TGTGCCAGCAGCTACCTCAGGGATTCGGGCCATGAGCAGTTCTTC.

The chain is built from TRBV6-5 and TRBJ1-5; perhaps TRBD1 as D (5 bases). The CDR3 runs 14 residues. V gave up 6 bases and J gave up 3 bases, with 12 bases separating them. CDR1 and CDR2 from the germline V gene are MNHEY and SVGAGI. The CDR3 sequence: CASSRDVFNQPQHF. The CDR3 DNA follows: TGTGCCAGCAGCAGGGACGTCTTCAATCAGCCCCAGCATTTT.

CDR3 sequence reads: CASSLAALGNTIYF. The CDR3 nucleotides are TGTGCCAGCAGCTTGGCGGCGCTTGGAAACACCATATATTTT. This rearrangement joins TRBV5-6 to TRBJ1-3; D is unclear. V lost 0 bases, J lost 3 bases, and 7 bases lay in between. The length of the CDR3 is 14 residues. Looked up from germline, CDR1 is SGHDT and CDR2 is YYEEEE. Based on the CDR3 plus reference TRBV5-6 and TRBJ1-3, the full variable domain is DAGVTQSPTHLIKTRGQQVTLRCSPKSGHDTVSWYQQALGQGPQFIFQYYEEEERQRGNFPDRFSGHQFPNYSSELNVNALLLGDSALYLCASSLAALGNTIYFGEGSWLTVV.

The chain uses TRBV10-3 and TRBJ2-3; TRBD2 agrees at 9 bases. Germline trimming cut 0 bases from V and 5 bases from J; bases unmatched to any gene: 6. The length of the CDR3 is 16 residues. Per germline, CDR1 ENHRY and CDR2 SYGVKD. This CDR3 is CAISESIAGARDTQYF. CDR3 sequence (DNA): TGTGCCATCAGTGAGTCGATAGCGGGAGCTCGAGATACGCAGTATTTT.

J is TRBJ1-1 and V is TRBV6-5; D remains unclear. Germline V gene lookup returns CDR1 MNHEY and CDR2 SVGAGI. This CDR3 is 15 amino acids long. V dropped 6 bases and J dropped 2 bases, with 16 bases sitting between them. CDR3 DNA: TGTGCCAGCAGCGCTTCGGGTAATTTTAACACTGAAGCTTTCTTT. This gives the protein CASSASGNFNTEAFF.

J is TRBJ1-1 and V is TRBV4-1, with D hard to call. CDR1 is MGHRA and CDR2 is YSYEKL in the germline V gene. Between the trimmed V and J ends, which lost 2 bases and 7 bases, there was a span of 8 bases. The CDR3 loop spans 12 amino acids. The CDR3 sequence is CASSQIGLEAFF. The CDR3 coding sequence is TGCGCCAGCAGCCAAATCGGGCTTGAAGCTTTCTTT.

Notes on this clone: One junction end does not reproduce the germline sequence, and a read error may be involved. V and J are TRBV19 and TRBJ1-4; maybe TRBD1 (6 bases). The CDR3 contains 12 residues. The V gene's germline CDR1 is LNHDA and CDR2 SQIVND (reference sequence). The CDR3 here is CTSGGLNEKLFF. CDR3 bases: TGTACCAGCGGGGGCCTTAATGAAAAACTGTTTTTT.

V is TRBV6-4 and J is TRBJ1-1; tentatively, D is TRBD1 (5 bases). The germline V gene has CDR1 MRHNA and CDR2 SNTAGT. This CDR3 contains 13 residues. The V gene lost 3 bases and the J gene lost 10 bases, with 15 bases spanning the gap. CDR3 sequence: CASSEGPPGRAFF. The CDR3, as DNA: TGTGCCAGCAGTGAAGGCCCCCCGGGGCGAGCTTTCTTT.

The V gene is TRBV10-3, the J gene TRBJ2-6; TRBD1 aligns across 11 bases. The V and J ends lost 5 bases and 1 base, in that order; junction bases with no gene match: 4. Germline loops: CDR1 ENHRY, CDR2 SYGVKD. This CDR3 spans 17 amino acids. The CDR3 DNA follows: TGTGCCATCAGTCCAGGACAGGGGGCTTCTGGGGCCAACGTCCTGACTTTC. It is translated as CAISPGQGASGANVLTF.

The V and J genes are TRBV15 and TRBJ1-5; D is uncertain. Germline loops: CDR1 LNHNV, CDR2 YYDKDF (reference sequence). Between the trimmed V and J ends, which lost 3 bases and 5 bases, there was a span of 11 bases. The CDR3 covers 14 residues. The CDR3 reads CATSSFSPDQPQHF. The CDR3 nucleotides read TGTGCCACCAGCAGTTTTTCCCCGGATCAGCCCCAGCATTTT.

V is TRBV5-5 and J is TRBJ2-7; a possible D gene is TRBD2 (5 bases). Germline V gene data show CDR1 as SGHKS and CDR2 as YYEKEE (reference sequence). Trimming removed 0 bases at V and 5 bases at J, with 12 bases between. This CDR3 is 14 amino acids long. This CDR3 is CASSLESGTHEQYF. Here the CDR3 DNA reads TGTGCCAGCAGCTTGGAATCGGGAACCCACGAGCAGTACTTC.

This chain joins TRBV6-1 and TRBJ2-1; a possible D gene is TRBD1 (5 bases). The CDR3 extends over 15 amino acids. Trimming left V 2 bases short and J 5 bases short, with 13 bases between. The V gene's germline CDR1 is MNHNS and CDR2 SASEGT. The CDR3 spells CASSESQGNDNEQFF. DNA of the CDR3: TGTGCCAGCAGTGAATCCCAGGGCAACGACAATGAGCAGTTCTTC.

The chain couples TRBV11-2 to TRBJ2-2, with 8 bases matching TRBD1. In germline, CDR1 is SGHAT, CDR2 FQNNGV. CDR3 length: 16 amino acids. After removal of 0 bases from V and 1 base from J, the junction contained 1 base not matched to a gene. CDR3 bases: TGTGCCAGCAGCTTAGAAACAGGGGGGAACACCGGGGAGCTGTTTTTT. Translated, it gives CASSLETGGNTGELFF. Full variable domain (rest looked up from reference TRBV11-2 and TRBJ2-2): EAGVAQSPRYKIIEKRQSVAFWCNPISGHATLYWYQQILGQGPKLLIQFQNNGVVDDSQLPKDRFSAERLKGVDSTLKIQPAKLEDSAVYLCASSLETGGNTGELFFGEGSRLTVL.

The chain is built from TRBV5-1 and TRBJ2-3; D tentatively reads TRBD1 or TRBD2 (5 bases each). Per the germline V gene, CDR1 is SGHRS and CDR2 is YFSETQ. This CDR3 has 14 amino acids. V was clipped by 4 bases and J by 5 bases, with 14 bases between them. Here the CDR3 reads CASSGARGEDTQYF. The CDR3 nucleotides read TGCGCCAGCAGCGGGGCTCGAGGGGAAGATACGCAGTATTTT.